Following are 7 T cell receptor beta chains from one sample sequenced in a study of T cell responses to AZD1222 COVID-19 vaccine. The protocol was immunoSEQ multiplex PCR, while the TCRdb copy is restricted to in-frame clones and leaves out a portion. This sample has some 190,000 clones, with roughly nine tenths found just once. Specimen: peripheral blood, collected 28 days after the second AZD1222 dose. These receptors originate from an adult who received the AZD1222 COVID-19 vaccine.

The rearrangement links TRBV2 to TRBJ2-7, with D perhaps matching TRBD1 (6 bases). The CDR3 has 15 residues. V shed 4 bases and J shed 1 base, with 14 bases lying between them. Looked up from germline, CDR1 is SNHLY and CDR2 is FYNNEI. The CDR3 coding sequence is TGTGCCAGCAGTGGAGGGGGAAGGGTTTCCTACGAGCAGTACTTC. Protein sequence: CASSGGGRVSYEQYF.

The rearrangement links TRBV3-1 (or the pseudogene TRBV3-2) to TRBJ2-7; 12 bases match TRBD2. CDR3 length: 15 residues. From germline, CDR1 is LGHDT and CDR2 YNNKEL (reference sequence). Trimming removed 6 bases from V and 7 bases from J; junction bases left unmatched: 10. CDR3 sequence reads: CASSLTSGRLVEQYF. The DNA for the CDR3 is TGTGCCAGCAGTCTAACTAGCGGGAGGCTTGTAGAGCAGTACTTC.

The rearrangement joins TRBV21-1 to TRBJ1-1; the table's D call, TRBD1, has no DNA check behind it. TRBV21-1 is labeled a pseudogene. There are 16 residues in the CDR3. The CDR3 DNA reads TGTGCCAGCAGGGAAGCCGGGACAGGTACGAACACTGAAGCTTTCTTT. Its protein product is CASREAGTGTNTEAFF.

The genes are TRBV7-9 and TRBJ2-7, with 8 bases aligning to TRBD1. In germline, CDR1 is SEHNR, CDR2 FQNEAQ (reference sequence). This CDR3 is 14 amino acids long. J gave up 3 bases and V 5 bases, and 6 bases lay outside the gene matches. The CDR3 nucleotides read TGTGCCAGCAGCCCCGGTGGACAGGGCTACGAGCAGTACTTC. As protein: CASSPGGQGYEQYF.

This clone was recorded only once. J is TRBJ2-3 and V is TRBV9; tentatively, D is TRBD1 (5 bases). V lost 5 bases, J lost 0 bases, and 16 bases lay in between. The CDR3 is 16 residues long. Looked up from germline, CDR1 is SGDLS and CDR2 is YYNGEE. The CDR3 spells CASSGRGRASTDTQYF. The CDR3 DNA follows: TGTGCCAGCAGTGGAAGAGGCAGGGCTAGCACAGATACGCAGTATTTT. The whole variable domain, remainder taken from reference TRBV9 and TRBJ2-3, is DSGVTQTPKHLITATGQRVTLRCSPRSGDLSVYWYQQSLDQGLQFLIQYYNGEERAKGNILERFSAQQFPDLHSELNLSSLELGDSALYFCASSGRGRASTDTQYFGPGTRLTVL.

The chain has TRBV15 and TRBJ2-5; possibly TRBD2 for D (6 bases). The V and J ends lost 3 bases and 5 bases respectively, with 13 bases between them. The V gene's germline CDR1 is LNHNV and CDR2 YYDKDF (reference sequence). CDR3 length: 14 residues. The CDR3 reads CATSRTRGGETQYF. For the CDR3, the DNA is TGTGCCACCAGCAGGACTAGGGGTGGCGAGACCCAGTACTTC.

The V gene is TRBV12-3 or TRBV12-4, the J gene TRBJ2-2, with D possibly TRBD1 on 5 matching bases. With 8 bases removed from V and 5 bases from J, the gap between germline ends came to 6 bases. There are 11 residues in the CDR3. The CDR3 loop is CASGQTGELFF. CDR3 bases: TGTGCCAGCGGACAAACCGGGGAGCTGTTTTTT.